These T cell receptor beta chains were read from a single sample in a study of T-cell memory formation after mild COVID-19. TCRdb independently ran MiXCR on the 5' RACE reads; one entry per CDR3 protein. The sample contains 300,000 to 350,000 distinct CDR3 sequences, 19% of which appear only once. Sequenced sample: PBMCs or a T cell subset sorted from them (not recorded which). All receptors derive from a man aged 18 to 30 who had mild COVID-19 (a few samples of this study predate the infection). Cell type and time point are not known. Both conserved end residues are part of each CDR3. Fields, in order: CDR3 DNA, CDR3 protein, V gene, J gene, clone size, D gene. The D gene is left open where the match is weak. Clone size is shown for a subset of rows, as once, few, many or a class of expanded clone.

cdr3_nt: TGTGCCAGCAGCGCGGGACAGCCCTCCTACAATGAGCAGTTCTTC; cdr3_aa: CASSAGQPSYNEQFF; v_call: TRBV14; j_call: TRBJ2-1; clone_size: NA; d_call: NA
cdr3_nt: TGTGCCAGCAGCTTACTAGGGGAGAACACTGAAGCTTTCTTT; cdr3_aa: CASSLLGENTEAFF; v_call: TRBV7-3; j_call: TRBJ1-1; clone_size: few; d_call: NA
cdr3_nt: TGTGCCAGCAGTACAAGCTATGGCTACACCTTC; cdr3_aa: CASSTSYGYTF; v_call: TRBV28; j_call: TRBJ1-2; clone_size: few; d_call: NA
cdr3_nt: TGTGCCAGCAGTTTAGGACTACCCCAGACCCAGTACTTC; cdr3_aa: CASSLGLPQTQYF; v_call: TRBV28; j_call: TRBJ2-5; clone_size: NA; d_call: NA
cdr3_nt: TGCGCCAGCAGCTCCCCGACGGACCCGAGGGACATTCAGTACTTC; cdr3_aa: CASSSPTDPRDIQYF; v_call: TRBV5-1; j_call: TRBJ2-4; clone_size: NA; d_call: NA
cdr3_nt: TGTGCCTGGAGTCGAACAGGAGTCGGCAATCAGCCCCAGCATTTT; cdr3_aa: CAWSRTGVGNQPQHF; v_call: TRBV30; j_call: TRBJ1-5; clone_size: NA; d_call: NA
cdr3_nt: TGCAGTGCCACATCTCACAGGGGGAGCTCCTACAATGAGCAGTTCTTC; cdr3_aa: CSATSHRGSSYNEQFF; v_call: TRBV20-1; j_call: TRBJ2-1; clone_size: few; d_call: TRBD1
cdr3_nt: TGCGCCAGCAGCCAAGAATGGACAGGGTTTGTCTACGAGCAGTACTTC; cdr3_aa: CASSQEWTGFVYEQYF; v_call: TRBV4-3; j_call: TRBJ2-7; clone_size: NA; d_call: TRBD1
cdr3_nt: TGCAGTGCTAGAGAGAGACAGGGGGCACTCTACGAGCAGTACTTC; cdr3_aa: CSARERQGALYEQYF; v_call: TRBV20-1; j_call: TRBJ2-7; clone_size: NA; d_call: TRBD1
cdr3_nt: TGTGCCAGCAGCCATATAATCCAGGATCAGCCCCAGCATTTT; cdr3_aa: CASSHIIQDQPQHF; v_call: TRBV7-3; j_call: TRBJ1-5; clone_size: NA; d_call: NA
cdr3_nt: TGCGCCAGCAGCCAAGATGGGGGGGGCCACAATGAGCAGTTCTTC; cdr3_aa: CASSQDGGGHNEQFF; v_call: TRBV4-3; j_call: TRBJ2-1; clone_size: few; d_call: NA
cdr3_nt: TGTGCCAGCAAAGGCGAGAAATTGGCAGAGAACTATGGCTACACCTTC; cdr3_aa: CASKGEKLAENYGYTF; v_call: TRBV21-1; j_call: TRBJ1-2; clone_size: NA; d_call: NA
cdr3_nt: TGTGCCACCAGTGTCAGACTAGCGGAAAACACAGATACGCAGTATTTT; cdr3_aa: CATSVRLAENTDTQYF; v_call: TRBV24-1; j_call: TRBJ2-3; clone_size: NA; d_call: TRBD2
cdr3_nt: TGTGCCAGCAGCTGGTTTCAGGGGCTCAATGAGCAGTTCTTC; cdr3_aa: CASSWFQGLNEQFF; v_call: TRBV7-8; j_call: TRBJ2-1; clone_size: NA; d_call: NA
cdr3_nt: TGTGCCAGCAGTAGGCTGGGGACCACTGAAGCTTTCTTT; cdr3_aa: CASSRLGTTEAFF; v_call: TRBV28; j_call: TRBJ1-1; clone_size: NA; d_call: NA
cdr3_nt: TGTGCCAGCAGTCCTAGCCGGGATACGCAGTATTTT; cdr3_aa: CASSPSRDTQYF; v_call: TRBV12-3/TRBV12-4; j_call: TRBJ2-3; clone_size: many; d_call: NA
cdr3_nt: TGTGCCAGCAGCCAAGAGAGGGAGCTGTTTTTT; cdr3_aa: CASSQERELFF; v_call: TRBV3-1; j_call: TRBJ2-2; clone_size: NA; d_call: NA
cdr3_nt: TGTGCCAGCAGCGATCAGCAGAATTCACCCCTCCACTTT; cdr3_aa: CASSDQQNSPLHF; v_call: TRBV7-2; j_call: TRBJ1-6; clone_size: NA; d_call: NA
cdr3_nt: TGCGCCAGCAGCCAGGGACAGGGAAACACCGGGGAGCTGTTTTTT; cdr3_aa: CASSQGQGNTGELFF; v_call: TRBV5-1; j_call: TRBJ2-2; clone_size: many; d_call: TRBD1
cdr3_nt: TGCAGCGTTGGGGACAGGGGTGGCAATCAGCCCCAGCATTTT; cdr3_aa: CSVGDRGGNQPQHF; v_call: TRBV29-1; j_call: TRBJ1-5; clone_size: few; d_call: TRBD1
cdr3_nt: TGTGCCAGCAACCTCATCGCGGCGGGACTAGCGGGGAGAAGCTCCTACAATGAGCAGTTCTTC; cdr3_aa: CASNLIAAGLAGRSSYNEQFF; v_call: TRBV6-2/TRBV6-3; j_call: TRBJ2-1; clone_size: few; d_call: TRBD2
cdr3_nt: TGTGCCTCCCAGGGACAGGGAGCGACCGGGGAGCTGTTTTTT; cdr3_aa: CASQGQGATGELFF; v_call: TRBV24-1; j_call: TRBJ2-2; clone_size: few; d_call: TRBD1
cdr3_nt: TGTGCCAGCAGCTCACTGGTCTTAGCTGAAGCTTTCTTT; cdr3_aa: CASSSLVLAEAFF; v_call: TRBV7-9; j_call: TRBJ1-1; clone_size: few; d_call: NA
cdr3_nt: TGTGCCAGCAGCCGCTATAACATTCAGTACTTC; cdr3_aa: CASSRYNIQYF; v_call: TRBV3-1; j_call: TRBJ2-4; clone_size: few; d_call: NA
cdr3_nt: TGTGCCAGCAGCTTCGGACGGGGAAGGGTCACCGGGGAGCTGTTTTTT; cdr3_aa: CASSFGRGRVTGELFF; v_call: TRBV11-3; j_call: TRBJ2-2; clone_size: NA; d_call: NA